A single sample gave rise to the 15 T cell receptor beta chains below, sequenced in a study of long-term antiretroviral therapy in people with HIV. Sequencing relied on immunoSEQ assay v3.0, run at survey level. The data were produced by immunoSEQ multiplex PCR, yet TCRdb's version contains in-frame clones alone and is incomplete. The profile covers 30,000 to 40,000 clones, with about four fifths appearing a single time and 7.9% taken by the ten largest. Sample: unsorted PBMCs, taken 0.4 years before starting antiretroviral therapy. These receptors came from a man aged 18 to 29 with HIV.

This clone has more than one count but fewer than ten. The DNA of the CDR3 is TGCGCCAGCAGCCAAGATATCCGGGGTAGCAATCAGCCCCAGCATTTT. Its translation: CASSQDIRGSNQPQHF. The rearrangement joins TRBV4-1 to TRBJ1-5, with unresolved D. The V gene's germline CDR1 is MGHRA and CDR2 YSYEKL. CDR3 size: 16 residues. V lost 0 bases and J 0 bases, leaving 9 bases between the germline ends.

The chain couples TRBV5-5 to TRBJ1-5, with TRBD1 as a possible D gene (6 bases). Germline V CDR1 and CDR2: SGHKS, YYEKEE (reference sequence). There are 15 residues in the CDR3. V was trimmed by 0 bases and J by 2 bases, leaving 9 bases between them. DNA of the CDR3: TGTGCCAGCAGCTTGGCGGACAGTCGCAATCAGCCCCAGCATTTT. Residues: CASSLADSRNQPQHF.

The chain combines TRBV27 with TRBJ2-3; D is perhaps TRBD1 (5 bases). Deletions cut 5 bases from V and 6 bases from J, with 15 bases between. CDR3 size: 14 residues. Germline V gene data show CDR1 as MNHEY and CDR2 as SMNVEV (reference sequence). The CDR3 bases are TGTGCCAGCAGTCACCGGACAATTTCTGATACGCAGTATTTT. It yields the protein CASSHRTISDTQYF.

The sample holds one count of this clone. V usage is TRBV7-8 and J usage is TRBJ2-1, with 8 bases identical to TRBD2. CDR1 is SGHVS and CDR2 is FQNEAQ in the germline V gene. The CDR3 extends over 15 amino acids. Trimming at V came to 4 bases and at J to 7 bases, leaving 9 bases not matched to a gene. This CDR3 reads CASSSWTSIGNEQFF. The CDR3 DNA follows: TGTGCCAGCAGCTCCTGGACTAGCATTGGTAATGAGCAGTTCTTC.

V gene TRBV11-2 combines with J gene TRBJ1-5, with 9 bases identical to TRBD1. V lost 5 bases and J lost 8; bases outside the gene matches: 7. Germline CDR1 and CDR2: SGHAT and FQNNGV. This CDR3 is built from 14 residues. CDR3 in DNA: TGTGCCAGCAGCCACCCGGGACAGGGCAAGCCCCAGCATTTT. Its translation is CASSHPGQGKPQHF.

The chain links TRBV2 to TRBJ2-3, with D possibly being TRBD2 (5 bases). The CDR3 spans 14 residues. CDR1 is SNHLY, CDR2 FYNNEI, per germline. V lost 5 bases, J lost 4 bases, and 13 bases lay in between. This CDR3 reads CASSTLYGADTQYF. CDR3 nucleotide sequence: TGTGCCAGCAGTACGCTTTACGGGGCAGATACGCAGTATTTT. The entire variable domain, with the rest obtained from reference TRBV2 and TRBJ2-3, is as follows: EPEVTQTPSHQVTQMGQEVILRCVPISNHLYFYWYRQILGQKVEFLVSFYNNEISEKSEIFDDQFSVERPDGSNFTLKIRSTKLEDSAMYFCASSTLYGADTQYFGPGTRLTVL.

The rearrangement uses TRBV2 and TRBJ2-7, with unresolved D. Trimming shortened V by 2 bases and J by 6 bases, and 11 bases separated the two germline ends. Germline CDR1 SNHLY, CDR2 FYNNEI. CDR3 length equals 13 residues. The CDR3 protein is CASSEYVGSEQYF. DNA for the CDR3: TGTGCCAGCAGTGAATATGTGGGGTCCGAGCAGTACTTC.

V and J are TRBV2 and TRBJ2-7; TRBD2 agrees at 14 bases. CDR3 length: 15 residues. In germline, CDR1 is SNHLY, CDR2 FYNNEI. CDR3 region: CTSRGTSGSSYEQYF. CDR3 sequence (DNA): TGTACCTCAAGGGGGACTAGCGGGAGCTCCTACGAGCAGTACTTC.

The chain is built from TRBV7-6 and TRBJ1-1; 7 bases map to TRBD1. Germline lookup yields CDR1 SGHVS and CDR2 FNYEAQ. V lost 5 bases, J lost 11 bases, and 11 bases stayed unmatched. CDR3 size: 13 residues. For the CDR3, the DNA is TGTGCCAGCAGCCAGGGGGTGGCCATCGGGGCTTTCTTT. Its translation: CASSQGVAIGAFF.

In its sample, this clone was seen a few times. V is TRBV2 and J is TRBJ1-2, with a tentative D call TRBD1 (5 bases). CDR3 size: 12 residues. Germline CDR1 and CDR2: SNHLY and FYNNEI. Trimming took off 7 bases at V and 5 bases at J, with 11 bases between the two ends. The CDR3 loop is CASIGGVYGYTF. The CDR3, as DNA: TGTGCCAGCATCGGGGGGGTTTATGGCTACACCTTC.

Only a few counts were recorded for this clone. This sequence joins TRBV28 and TRBJ2-7; D not resolved. Germline values: CDR1 MDHEN, CDR2 SYDVKM. V was clipped by 4 bases and J by 3 bases, with 19 bases between them. There are 16 residues in the CDR3. The DNA of the CDR3 is TGTGCCAGCAGTTCCCTGTCGGGTAGGGTGAACTACGAGCAGTACTTC. Translating gives CASSSLSGRVNYEQYF.

This clone was picked up a small number of times. The chain uses TRBV19 and TRBJ2-7, with 11 positions matching TRBD2. The CDR3 consists of 14 residues. In germline, CDR1 is LNHDA, CDR2 SQIVND (reference sequence). Trimming at V came to 6 bases and at J to 2 bases, leaving 3 bases not matched to a gene. The CDR3 coding sequence is TGTGCCAGTAGCCCGACTAGCGGGGCCTACGAGCAGTACTTC. Translation: CASSPTSGAYEQYF.

The chain uses TRBV4-1 and TRBJ2-7, with D perhaps given as TRBD1 or TRBD2 (5 bases each). This CDR3 spans 15 amino acids. V was shortened by 4 bases and J by 3 bases, with 16 bases between the two germline ends. The germline V gene encodes CDR1 MGHRA and CDR2 YSYEKL. The CDR3 loop is CASSLTRDGHYEQYF. In DNA, the CDR3 is TGCGCCAGCAGCCTCACCCGGGACGGACACTACGAGCAGTACTTC.

This chain links TRBV6-5 with TRBJ2-7; 8 nucleotides line up with TRBD1. Trimming removed 4 bases from V and 3 bases from J; junction bases left unmatched: 2. The CDR3 runs 13 residues. Germline-derived CDR1 and CDR2 are MNHEY and SVGAGI. The CDR3 DNA reads TGTGCCAGCAGTTGGACAGGGTACTACGAGCAGTACTTC. Translating it yields CASSWTGYYEQYF.

Only a few counts were recorded for this clone. This sequence joins TRBV28 and TRBJ1-5; 7 bases are a match to TRBD1. Per germline, CDR1 MDHEN and CDR2 SYDVKM. This CDR3 spans 15 amino acids. J lost 5 bases, V lost 6 bases, and 10 bases had no gene match. The CDR3 here is CASRQTGDGHQPQHF. In DNA form, the CDR3 reads TGTGCCAGCAGACAAACAGGGGATGGTCATCAGCCCCAGCATTTT.